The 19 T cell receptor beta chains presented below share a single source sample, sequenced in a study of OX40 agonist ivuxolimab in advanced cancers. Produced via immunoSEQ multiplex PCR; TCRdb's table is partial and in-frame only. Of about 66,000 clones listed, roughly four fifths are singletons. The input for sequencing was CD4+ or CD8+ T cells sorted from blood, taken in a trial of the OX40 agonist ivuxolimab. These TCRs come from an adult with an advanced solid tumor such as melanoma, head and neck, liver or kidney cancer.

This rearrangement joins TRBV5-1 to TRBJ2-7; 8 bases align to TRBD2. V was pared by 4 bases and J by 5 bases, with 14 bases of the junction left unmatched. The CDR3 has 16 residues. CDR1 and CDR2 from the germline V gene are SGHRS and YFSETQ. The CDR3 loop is CASSPRPGGVGHEQYF. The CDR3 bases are TGCGCCAGCAGCCCCCGACCCGGGGGGGTAGGCCACGAGCAGTACTTC.

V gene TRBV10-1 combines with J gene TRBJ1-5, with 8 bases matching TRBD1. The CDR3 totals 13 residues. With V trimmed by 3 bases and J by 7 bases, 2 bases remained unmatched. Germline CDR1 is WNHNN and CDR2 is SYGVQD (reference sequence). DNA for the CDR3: TGCGCCAGCAGTGACACAGGGGGACAGCCCCAGCATTTT. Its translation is CASSDTGGQPQHF.

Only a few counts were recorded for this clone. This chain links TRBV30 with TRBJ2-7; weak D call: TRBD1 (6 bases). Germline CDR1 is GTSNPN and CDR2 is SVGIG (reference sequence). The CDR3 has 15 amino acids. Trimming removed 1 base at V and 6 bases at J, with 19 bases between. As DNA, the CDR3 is TGTGCCTGGAGTGCGGGACATGGGCGCCCTATCGAGCAGTACTTC. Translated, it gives CAWSAGHGRPIEQYF.

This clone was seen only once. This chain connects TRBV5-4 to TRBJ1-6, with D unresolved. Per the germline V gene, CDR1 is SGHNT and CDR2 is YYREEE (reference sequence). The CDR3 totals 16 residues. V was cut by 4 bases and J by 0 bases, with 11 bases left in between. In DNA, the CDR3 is TGTGCCAGCAGCCCATCTGTATCCTCCTATAATTCACCCCTCCACTTT. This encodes CASSPSVSSYNSPLHF.

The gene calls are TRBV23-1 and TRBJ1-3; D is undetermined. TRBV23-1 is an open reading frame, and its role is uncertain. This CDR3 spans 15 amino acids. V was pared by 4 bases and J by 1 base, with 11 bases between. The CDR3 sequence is CASSRARISGNTIYF. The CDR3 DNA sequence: TGCGCCAGCAGTCGAGCCAGAATTTCTGGAAACACCATATATTTT.

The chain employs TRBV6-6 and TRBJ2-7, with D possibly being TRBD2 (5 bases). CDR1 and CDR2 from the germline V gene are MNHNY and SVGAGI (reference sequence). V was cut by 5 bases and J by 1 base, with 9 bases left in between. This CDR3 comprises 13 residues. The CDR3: CASSTLASYEQYF. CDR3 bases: TGTGCCAGCAGTACCCTAGCTTCCTACGAGCAGTACTTC.

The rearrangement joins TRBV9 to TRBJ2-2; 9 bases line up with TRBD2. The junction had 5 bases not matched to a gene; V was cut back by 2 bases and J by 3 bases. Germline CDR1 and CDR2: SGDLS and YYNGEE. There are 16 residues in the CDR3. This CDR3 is CASSVQAGGYTGELFF. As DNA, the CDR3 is TGTGCCAGCAGCGTCCAAGCGGGAGGCTACACCGGGGAGCTGTTTTTT.

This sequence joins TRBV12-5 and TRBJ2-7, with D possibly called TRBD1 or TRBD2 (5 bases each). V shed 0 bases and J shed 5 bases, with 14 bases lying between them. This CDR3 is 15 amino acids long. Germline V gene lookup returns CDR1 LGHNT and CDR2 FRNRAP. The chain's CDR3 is CASGLVRDPSDEQYF. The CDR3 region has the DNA TGTGCTAGTGGTTTGGTCCGGGACCCCTCGGACGAGCAGTACTTC.

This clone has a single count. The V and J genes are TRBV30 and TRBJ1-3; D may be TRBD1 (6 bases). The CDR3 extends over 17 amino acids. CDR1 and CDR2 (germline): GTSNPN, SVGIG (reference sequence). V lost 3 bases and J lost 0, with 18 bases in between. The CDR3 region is CAWRGGPYASSGNTIYF. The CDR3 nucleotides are TGTGCCTGGAGGGGGGGGCCCTACGCTAGCTCTGGAAACACCATATATTTT.

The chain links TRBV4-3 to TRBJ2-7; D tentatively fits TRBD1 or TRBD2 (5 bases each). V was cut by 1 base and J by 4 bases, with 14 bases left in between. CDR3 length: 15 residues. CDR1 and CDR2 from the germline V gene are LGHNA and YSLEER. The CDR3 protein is CASSQAPGTEYEQYF. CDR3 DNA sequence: TGCGCCAGCAGCCAAGCCCCCGGGACGGAATACGAGCAGTACTTC.

Written as DNA, the CDR3 is TGTGCCAGCAGTCCTGTTAGGGACAGGGGGTCCTACGAGCAGTACTTC. This encodes CASSPVRDRGSYEQYF. This chain joins TRBV27 and TRBJ2-7; 11 bases line up with TRBD1. The CDR3 spans 16 residues. J was trimmed by 1 base and V by 5 bases; bases with no gene match: 7. CDR1 MNHEY and CDR2 SMNVEV come from the germline V gene (reference sequence).

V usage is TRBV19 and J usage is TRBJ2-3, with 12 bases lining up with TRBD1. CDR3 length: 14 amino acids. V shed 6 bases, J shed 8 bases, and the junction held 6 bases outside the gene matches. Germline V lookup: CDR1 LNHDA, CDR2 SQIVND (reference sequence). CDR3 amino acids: CASSGTGGLVTQYF. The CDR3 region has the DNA TGTGCCAGTAGCGGGACAGGGGGCCTTGTTACGCAGTATTTT.

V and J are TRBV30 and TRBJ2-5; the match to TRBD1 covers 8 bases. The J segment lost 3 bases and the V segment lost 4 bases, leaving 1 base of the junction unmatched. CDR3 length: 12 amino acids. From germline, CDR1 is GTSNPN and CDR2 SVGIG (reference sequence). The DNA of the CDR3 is TGTGCCTGGACAGGGGGCAAAGAGACCCAGTACTTC. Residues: CAWTGGKETQYF.

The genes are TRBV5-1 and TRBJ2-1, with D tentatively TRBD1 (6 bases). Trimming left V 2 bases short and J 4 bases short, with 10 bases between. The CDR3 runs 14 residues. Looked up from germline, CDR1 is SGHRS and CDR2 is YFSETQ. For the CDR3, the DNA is TGCGCCAGCAGCTTCCGGGACACTTACAATGAGCAGTTCTTC. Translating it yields CASSFRDTYNEQFF.

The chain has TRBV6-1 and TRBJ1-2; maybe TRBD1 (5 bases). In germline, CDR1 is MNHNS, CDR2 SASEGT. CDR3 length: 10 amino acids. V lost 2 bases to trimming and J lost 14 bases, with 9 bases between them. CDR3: CASSEWDGTF. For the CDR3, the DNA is TGTGCCAGCAGTGAATGGGACGGGACCTTC.

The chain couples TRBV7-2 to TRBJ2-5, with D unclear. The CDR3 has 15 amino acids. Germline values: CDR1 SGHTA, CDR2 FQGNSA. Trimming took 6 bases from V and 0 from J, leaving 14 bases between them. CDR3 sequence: CASRRVAAYQETQYF. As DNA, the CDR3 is TGTGCCAGCAGAAGAGTGGCGGCGTACCAAGAGACCCAGTACTTC.

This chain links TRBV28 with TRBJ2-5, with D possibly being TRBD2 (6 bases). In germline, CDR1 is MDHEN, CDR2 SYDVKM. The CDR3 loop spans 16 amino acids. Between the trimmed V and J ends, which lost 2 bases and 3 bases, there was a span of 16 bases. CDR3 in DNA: TGTGCCAGCAGTTTAGTCTCGCGGGGTTGGAAAGAGACCCAGTACTTC. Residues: CASSLVSRGWKETQYF.

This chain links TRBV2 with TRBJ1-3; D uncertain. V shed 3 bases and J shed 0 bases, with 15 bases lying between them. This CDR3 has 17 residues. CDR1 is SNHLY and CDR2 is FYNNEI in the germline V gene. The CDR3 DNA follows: TGTGCCAGCAGTGAGCAGCCCAGGACCAACTCTGGAAACACCATATATTTT. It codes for CASSEQPRTNSGNTIYF.

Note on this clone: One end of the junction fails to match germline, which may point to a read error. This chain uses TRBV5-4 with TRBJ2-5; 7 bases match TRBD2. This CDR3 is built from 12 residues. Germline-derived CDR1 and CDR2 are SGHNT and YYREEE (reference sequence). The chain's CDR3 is CASGLGGETQYF. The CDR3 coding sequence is TGTGCCAGCGGCTTGGGAGGGGAGACCCAGTACTTC.